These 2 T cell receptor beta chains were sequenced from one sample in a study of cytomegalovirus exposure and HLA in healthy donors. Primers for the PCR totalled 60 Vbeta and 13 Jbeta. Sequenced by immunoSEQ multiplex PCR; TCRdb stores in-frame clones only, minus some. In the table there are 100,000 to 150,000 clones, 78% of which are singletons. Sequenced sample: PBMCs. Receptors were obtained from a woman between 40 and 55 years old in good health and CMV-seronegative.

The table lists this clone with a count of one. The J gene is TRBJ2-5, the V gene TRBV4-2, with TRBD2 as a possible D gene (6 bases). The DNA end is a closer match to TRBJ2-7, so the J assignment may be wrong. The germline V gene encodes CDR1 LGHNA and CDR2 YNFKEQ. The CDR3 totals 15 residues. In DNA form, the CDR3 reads TGTGCCAGCAGCAAAGGAGGGCTAGCTGGTTCCGAGCAGTACTTC. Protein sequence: CASSKGGLAGSEQYF.

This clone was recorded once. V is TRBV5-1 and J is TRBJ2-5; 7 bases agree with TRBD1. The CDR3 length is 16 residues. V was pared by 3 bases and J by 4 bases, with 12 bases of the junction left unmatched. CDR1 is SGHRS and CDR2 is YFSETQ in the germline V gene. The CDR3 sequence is CASSSGQPFGRETQYF. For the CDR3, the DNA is TGCGCCAGCAGCTCGGGACAGCCCTTTGGACGAGAGACCCAGTACTTC.